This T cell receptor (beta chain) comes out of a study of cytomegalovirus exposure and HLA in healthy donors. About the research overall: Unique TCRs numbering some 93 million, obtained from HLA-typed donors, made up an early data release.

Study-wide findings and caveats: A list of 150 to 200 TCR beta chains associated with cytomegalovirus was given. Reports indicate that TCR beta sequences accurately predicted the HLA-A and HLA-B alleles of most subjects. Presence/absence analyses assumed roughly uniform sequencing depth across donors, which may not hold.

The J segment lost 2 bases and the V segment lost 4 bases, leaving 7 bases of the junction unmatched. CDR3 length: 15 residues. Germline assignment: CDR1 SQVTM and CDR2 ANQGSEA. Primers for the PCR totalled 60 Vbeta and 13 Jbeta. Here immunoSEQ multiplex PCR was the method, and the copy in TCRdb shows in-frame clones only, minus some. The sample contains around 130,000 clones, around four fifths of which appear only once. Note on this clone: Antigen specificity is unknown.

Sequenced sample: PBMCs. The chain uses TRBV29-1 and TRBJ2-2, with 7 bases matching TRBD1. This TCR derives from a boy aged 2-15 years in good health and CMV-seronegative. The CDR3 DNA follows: TGCAGCGTTGGGGGGACAGAACTTAACACCGGGGAGCTGTTTTTT. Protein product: CSVGGTELNTGELFF.